Sequencing of this TCR beta chain was carried out in a study of shared clonotypes between healthy human individuals. With regard to this clone: Its antigen is still unknown.

Repertoires were generated with immunoSEQ multiplex PCR, while TCRdb's copy carries only in-frame clones and drops some. The data show roughly 2.4 million clones, roughly 95% seen once. Findings and limits, study-wide: With few donors, the genetic and exposure-history diversity represented was limited. Generally, naive subsets came out with larger estimated richness than memory subsets.

This CDR3 contains 14 residues. Trimming stripped 5 bases from V and 5 bases from J, with 14 bases between. In germline, CDR1 is MNHEY, CDR2 SMNVEV (reference sequence). The rearrangement links TRBV27 to TRBJ2-3, with D possibly TRBD2 on 6 matching bases. Material for sequencing was naive CD4+ T cells sorted from blood. Described subset: CD45RA+ positively selected. The sequence was collected from a man aged 18 to 30 in good health. This chain's CDR3 is CASSRERVVDTQYF. CDR3 coding DNA: TGTGCCAGCAGTAGGGAGCGGGTAGTAGATACGCAGTATTTT.